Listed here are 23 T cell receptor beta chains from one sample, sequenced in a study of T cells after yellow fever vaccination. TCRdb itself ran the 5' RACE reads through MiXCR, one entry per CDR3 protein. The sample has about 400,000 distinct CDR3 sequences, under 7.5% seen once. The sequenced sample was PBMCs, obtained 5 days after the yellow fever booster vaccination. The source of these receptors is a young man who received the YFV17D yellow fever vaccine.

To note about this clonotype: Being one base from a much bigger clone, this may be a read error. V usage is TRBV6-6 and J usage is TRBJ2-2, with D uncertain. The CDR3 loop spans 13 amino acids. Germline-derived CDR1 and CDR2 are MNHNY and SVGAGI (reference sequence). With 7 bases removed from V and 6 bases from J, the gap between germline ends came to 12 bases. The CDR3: CASTVRKSGELFF. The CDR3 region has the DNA TGTGCCAGCACCGTTCGGAAGTCCGGGGAGCTGTTTTTT.

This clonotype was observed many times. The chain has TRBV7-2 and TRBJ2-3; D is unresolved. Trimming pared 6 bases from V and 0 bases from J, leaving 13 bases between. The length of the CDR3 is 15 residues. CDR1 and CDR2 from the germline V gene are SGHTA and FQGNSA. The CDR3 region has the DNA TGTGCCAGCAGAAGCCTCCCCCTGAGCACAGATACGCAGTATTTT. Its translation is CASRSLPLSTDTQYF.

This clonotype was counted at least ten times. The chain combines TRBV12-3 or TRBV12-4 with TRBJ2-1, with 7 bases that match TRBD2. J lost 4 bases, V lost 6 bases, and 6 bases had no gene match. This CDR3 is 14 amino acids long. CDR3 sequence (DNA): TGTGCCAGCAGAGCGGGGCCAGGGTACAATGAGCAGTTCTTC. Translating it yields CASRAGPGYNEQFF.

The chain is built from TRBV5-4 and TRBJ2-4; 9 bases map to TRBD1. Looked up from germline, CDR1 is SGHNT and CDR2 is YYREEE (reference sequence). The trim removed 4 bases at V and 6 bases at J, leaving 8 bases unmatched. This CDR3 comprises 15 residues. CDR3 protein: CASSIGQGMLNIQYF. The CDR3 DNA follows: TGTGCCAGCAGCATCGGACAGGGGATGTTAAACATTCAGTACTTC. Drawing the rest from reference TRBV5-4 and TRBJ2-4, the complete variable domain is ETGVTQSPTHLIKTRGQQVTLRCSSQSGHNTVSWYQQALGQGPQFIFQYYREEENGRGNFPPRFSGLQFPNYSSELNVNALELDDSALYLCASSIGQGMLNIQYFGAGTRLSVL.

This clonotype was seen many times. The CDR3 reads CASSYSTLAETQYF. The CDR3 nucleotides are TGTGCCAGCAGTTACTCGACCCTTGCTGAGACCCAGTACTTC. J is TRBJ2-5 and V is TRBV6-5; D is unclear. Deletions cut 0 bases from V and 5 bases from J, with 10 bases between. The germline V gene encodes CDR1 MNHEY and CDR2 SVGAGI. This CDR3 has 14 residues.

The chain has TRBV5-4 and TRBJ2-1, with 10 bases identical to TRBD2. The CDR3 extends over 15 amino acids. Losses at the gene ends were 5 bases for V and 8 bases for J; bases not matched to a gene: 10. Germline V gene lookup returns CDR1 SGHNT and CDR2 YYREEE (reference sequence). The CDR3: CASRRSSGRRDEQFF. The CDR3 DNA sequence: TGTGCCAGCAGACGTTCTAGCGGGAGAAGAGATGAGCAGTTCTTC.

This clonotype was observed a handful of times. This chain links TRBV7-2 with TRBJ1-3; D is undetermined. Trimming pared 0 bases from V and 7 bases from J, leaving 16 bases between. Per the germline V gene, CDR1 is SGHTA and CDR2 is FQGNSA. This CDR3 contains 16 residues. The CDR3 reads CASSLAPQTIRNTIYF. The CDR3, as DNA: TGTGCCAGCAGCTTAGCCCCTCAGACAATACGGAACACCATATATTTT.

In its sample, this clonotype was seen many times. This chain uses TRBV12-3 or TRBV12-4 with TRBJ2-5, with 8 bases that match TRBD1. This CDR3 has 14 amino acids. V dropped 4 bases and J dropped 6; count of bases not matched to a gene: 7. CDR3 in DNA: TGTGCCAGCAGTTCATCGGACAGGGAACAGACCCAGTACTTC. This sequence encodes CASSSSDREQTQYF.

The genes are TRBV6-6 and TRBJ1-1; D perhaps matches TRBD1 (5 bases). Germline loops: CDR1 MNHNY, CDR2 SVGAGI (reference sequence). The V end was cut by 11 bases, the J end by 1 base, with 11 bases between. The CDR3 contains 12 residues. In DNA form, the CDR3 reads TGTGCCGGGGGTACAGCGAACACTGAAGCTTTCTTT. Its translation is CAGGTANTEAFF.

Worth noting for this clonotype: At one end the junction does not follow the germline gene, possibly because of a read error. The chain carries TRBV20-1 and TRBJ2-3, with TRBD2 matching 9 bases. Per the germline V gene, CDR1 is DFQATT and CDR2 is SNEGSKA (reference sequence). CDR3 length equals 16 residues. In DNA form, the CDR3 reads TGCTGTGCTAGACCACCGGGACTAGCACGCACAGATACGCAGTATTTT. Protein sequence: CCARPPGLARTDTQYF.

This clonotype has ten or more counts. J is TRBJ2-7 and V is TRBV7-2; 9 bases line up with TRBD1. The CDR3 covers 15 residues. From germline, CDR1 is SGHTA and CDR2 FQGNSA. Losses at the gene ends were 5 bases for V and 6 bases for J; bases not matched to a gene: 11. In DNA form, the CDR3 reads TGTGCCAGCAGCCGGACGGGACAGGGAATTGGCGAGCAGTACTTC. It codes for CASSRTGQGIGEQYF.

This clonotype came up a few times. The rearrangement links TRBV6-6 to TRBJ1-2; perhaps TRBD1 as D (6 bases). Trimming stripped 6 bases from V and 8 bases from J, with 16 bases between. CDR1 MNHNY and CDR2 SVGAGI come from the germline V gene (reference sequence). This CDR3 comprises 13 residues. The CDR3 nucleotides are TGTGCCAGCAGAGAGGGACATGGACACGGCTACACCTTC. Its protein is CASREGHGHGYTF.

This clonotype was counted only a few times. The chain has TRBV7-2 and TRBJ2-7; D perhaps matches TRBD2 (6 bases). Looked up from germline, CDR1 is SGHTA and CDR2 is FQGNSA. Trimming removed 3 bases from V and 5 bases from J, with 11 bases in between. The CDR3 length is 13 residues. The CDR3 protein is CASSFNREDEQYF. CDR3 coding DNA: TGTGCCAGCAGCTTCAATAGGGAGGACGAGCAGTACTTC. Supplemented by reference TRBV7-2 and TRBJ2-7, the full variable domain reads GAGVSQSPSNKVTEKGKDVELRCDPISGHTALYWYRQSLGQGLEFLIYFQGNSAPDKSGLPSDRFSAERTGGSVSTLTIQRTQQEDSAVYLCASSFNREDEQYFGPGTRLTVT.

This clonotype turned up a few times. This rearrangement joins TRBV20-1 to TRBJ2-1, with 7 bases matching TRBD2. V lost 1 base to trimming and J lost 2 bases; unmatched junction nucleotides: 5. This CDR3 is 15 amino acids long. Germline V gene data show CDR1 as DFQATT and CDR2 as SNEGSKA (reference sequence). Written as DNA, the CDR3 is TGCAGTGCTAGAGGCGGGAGCCCGCCCTACAATGAGCAGTTCTTC. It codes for CSARGGSPPYNEQFF.

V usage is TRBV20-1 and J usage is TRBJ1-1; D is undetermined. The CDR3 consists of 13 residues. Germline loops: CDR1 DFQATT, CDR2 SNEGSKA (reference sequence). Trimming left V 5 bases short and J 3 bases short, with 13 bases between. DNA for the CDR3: TGCAGTGCTGAGCACCCTGAAGACACTGAAGCTTTCTTT. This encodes CSAEHPEDTEAFF.

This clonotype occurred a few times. CDR3 loop: CSARSPFDGYEQYF. The DNA of the CDR3 is TGCAGTGCTAGGTCTCCTTTCGACGGATACGAGCAGTACTTC. This chain joins TRBV20-1 and TRBJ2-7; D is unresolved. The CDR3 contains 14 residues. Germline V CDR1 and CDR2: DFQATT, SNEGSKA (reference sequence). Trimming took 3 bases from V and 4 from J, leaving 16 bases between them.

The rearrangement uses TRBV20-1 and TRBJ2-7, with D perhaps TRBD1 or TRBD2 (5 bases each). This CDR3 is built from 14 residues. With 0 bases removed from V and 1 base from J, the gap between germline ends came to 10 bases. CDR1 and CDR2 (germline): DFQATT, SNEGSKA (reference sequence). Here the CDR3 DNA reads TGCAGTGCTAGAGACCCGTGGGGGTCCTACGAGCAGTACTTC. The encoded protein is CSARDPWGSYEQYF.

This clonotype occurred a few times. CDR3 nucleotides: TGTGCCAGCAGGGATCCCGGGACACCGGGGTACGAGCAGTACTTC. This translates into CASRDPGTPGYEQYF. V and J are TRBV25-1 and TRBJ2-7, with D perhaps matching TRBD1 (6 bases). V lost 6 bases and J 4 bases, leaving 19 bases between the germline ends. Germline assignment: CDR1 MGHDK and CDR2 SYGVNS. The CDR3 length is 15 residues.

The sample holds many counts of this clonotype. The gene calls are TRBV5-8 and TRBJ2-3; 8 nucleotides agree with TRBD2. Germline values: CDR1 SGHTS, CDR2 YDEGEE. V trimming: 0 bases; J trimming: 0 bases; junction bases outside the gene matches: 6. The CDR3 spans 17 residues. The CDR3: CASSLVWASGSTDTQYF. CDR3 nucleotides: TGTGCCAGCAGCTTGGTATGGGCTAGCGGGAGCACAGATACGCAGTATTTT. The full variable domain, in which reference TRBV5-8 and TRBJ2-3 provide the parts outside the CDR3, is EAGVTQSPTHLIKTRGQQATLRCSPISGHTSVYWYQQALGLGLQFLLWYDEGEERNRGNFPPRFSGRQFPNYSSELNVNALELEDSALYLCASSLVWASGSTDTQYFGPGTRLTVL.

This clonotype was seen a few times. The CDR3, as DNA: TGTGCCAGCAGTTTAGAGGGGAGAGTTGGAGAGACCCAGTACTTC. Its protein product is CASSLEGRVGETQYF. This chain joins TRBV12-3 or TRBV12-4 and TRBJ2-5; the D gene could be TRBD1 or TRBD2 (5 bases each). Trimming removed 1 base at V and 4 bases at J, with 13 bases between. The CDR3 extends over 15 amino acids.

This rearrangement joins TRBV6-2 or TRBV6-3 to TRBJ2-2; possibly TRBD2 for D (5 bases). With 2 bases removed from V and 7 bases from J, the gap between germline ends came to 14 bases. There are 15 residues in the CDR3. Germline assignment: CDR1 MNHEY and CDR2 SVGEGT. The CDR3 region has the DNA TGTGCCAGCAGTTACGGCCCGCGGGTCGGCGGGGAGCTGTTTTTT. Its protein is CASSYGPRVGGELFF.

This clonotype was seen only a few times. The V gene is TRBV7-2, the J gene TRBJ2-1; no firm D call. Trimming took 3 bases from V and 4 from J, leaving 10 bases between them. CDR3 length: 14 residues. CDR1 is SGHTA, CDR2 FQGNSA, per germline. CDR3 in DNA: TGTGCCAGCAGCTTTTCGGCGGTTTACAATGAGCAGTTCTTC. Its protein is CASSFSAVYNEQFF.

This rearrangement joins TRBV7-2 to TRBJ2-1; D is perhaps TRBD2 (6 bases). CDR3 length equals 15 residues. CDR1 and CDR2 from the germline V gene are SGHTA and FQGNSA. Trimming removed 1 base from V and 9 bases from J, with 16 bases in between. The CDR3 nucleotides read TGTGCCAGCAGCTTAGTTCCGGGAGCTAATGGTGAGCAGTTCTTC. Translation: CASSLVPGANGEQFF.